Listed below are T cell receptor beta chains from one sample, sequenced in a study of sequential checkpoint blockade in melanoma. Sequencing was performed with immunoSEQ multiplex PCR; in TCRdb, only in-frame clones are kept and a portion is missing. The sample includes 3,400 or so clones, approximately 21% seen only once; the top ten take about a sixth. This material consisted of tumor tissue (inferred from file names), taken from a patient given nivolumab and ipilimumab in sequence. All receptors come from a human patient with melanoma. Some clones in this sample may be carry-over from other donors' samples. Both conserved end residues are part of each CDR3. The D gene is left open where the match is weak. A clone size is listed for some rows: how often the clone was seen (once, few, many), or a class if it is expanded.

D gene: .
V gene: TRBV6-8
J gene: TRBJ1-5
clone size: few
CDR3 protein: CASSENQGSNQPQHF
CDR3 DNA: TGTGCCAGCAGTGAGAATCAGGGGAGCAATCAGCCCCAGCATTTT

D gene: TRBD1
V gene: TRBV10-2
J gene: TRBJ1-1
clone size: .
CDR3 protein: CASSVRGLTEAFF
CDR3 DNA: TGCGCCAGCAGTGTTAGGGGGCTCACTGAAGCTTTCTTT

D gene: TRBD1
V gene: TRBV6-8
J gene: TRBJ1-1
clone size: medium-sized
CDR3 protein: CAIRRQGAMTEAFF
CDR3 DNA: TGTGCCATCAGGCGCCAGGGGGCTATGACTGAAGCTTTCTTT

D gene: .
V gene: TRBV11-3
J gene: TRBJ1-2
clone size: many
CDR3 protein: CASSPLQGNYGYTF
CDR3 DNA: TGTGCCAGCAGCCCCCTCCAGGGGAATTATGGCTACACCTTC

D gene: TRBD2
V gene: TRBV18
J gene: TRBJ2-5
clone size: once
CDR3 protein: CASSPARGMGETQYF
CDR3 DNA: TGTGCCAGCTCGCCCGCGCGGGGGATGGGAGAGACCCAGTACTTC

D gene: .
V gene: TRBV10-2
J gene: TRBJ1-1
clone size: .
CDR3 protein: CASSEWTVNTEAFF
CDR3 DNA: TGCGCCAGCAGTGAATGGACAGTGAACACTGAAGCTTTCTTT

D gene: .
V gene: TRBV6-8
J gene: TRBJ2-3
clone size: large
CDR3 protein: CASSDHRRLDDYCTDTQYF
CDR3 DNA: TGTGCCAGCAGTGACCATCGTCGACTAGACGATTATTGTACAGATACGCAGTATTTT

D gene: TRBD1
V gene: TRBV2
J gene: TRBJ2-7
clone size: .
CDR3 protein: CASSGQGAYYEQYF
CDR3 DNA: TGTGCCAGCAGTGGACAGGGGGCCTACTACGAGCAGTACTTC

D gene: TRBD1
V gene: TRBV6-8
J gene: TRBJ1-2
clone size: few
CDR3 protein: CASSGGQGGYGYTF
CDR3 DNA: TGTGCCAGCAGTGGCGGACAGGGTGGCTATGGCTACACCTTC

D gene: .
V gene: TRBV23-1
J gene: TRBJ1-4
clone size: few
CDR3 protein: CASSQSWPGEKLFF
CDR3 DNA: TGCGCCAGCAGTCAATCGTGGCCCGGAGAAAAACTGTTTTTT

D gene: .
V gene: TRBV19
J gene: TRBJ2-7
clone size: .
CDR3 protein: CASSPRAAYEQYF
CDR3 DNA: TGTGCCAGTAGTCCCAGGGCTGCCTACGAGCAGTACTTC

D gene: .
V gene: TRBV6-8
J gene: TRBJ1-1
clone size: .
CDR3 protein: CASSPSRSNTEAFF
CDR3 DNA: TGTGCCAGCTCCCCCAGTCGCTCTAACACTGAAGCTTTCTTT

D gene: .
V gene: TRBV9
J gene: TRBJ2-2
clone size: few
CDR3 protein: CASGENTGELFF
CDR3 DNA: TGTGCCAGCGGGGAGAACACCGGGGAGCTGTTTTTT

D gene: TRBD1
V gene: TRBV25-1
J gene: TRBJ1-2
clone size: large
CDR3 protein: CASSQTITGGVYGYTF
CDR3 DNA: TGTGCCAGCAGTCAGACAATTACAGGGGGCGTCTATGGCTACACCTTC

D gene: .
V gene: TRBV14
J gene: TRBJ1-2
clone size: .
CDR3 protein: CASSPWTVETQIYGYTF
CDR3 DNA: TGTGCCAGCAGCCCCTGGACAGTCGAAACCCAAATTTATGGCTACACCTTC